This T cell receptor beta chain was recorded in a study of response to subunit inactivated influenza vaccine. Looked up from germline, CDR1 is SQVTM and CDR2 is ANQGSEA. V shed 4 bases and J 9 bases; nucleotides not matched to a gene: 14. CDR3 length: 16 amino acids. TCRdb itself ran the RT-PCR reads through MiXCR, one entry per CDR3 protein. The table lists fewer than 700,000 distinct CDR3 sequences, over 10% of them singletons. Ten or more counts support this clonotype. The source material was PBMCs from blood, sampled roughly 45 days after vaccination. The gene calls are TRBV29-1 and TRBJ2-1; 11 nucleotides agree with TRBD2. The source of this sequence is a man between 45 and 60 years old who received an inactivated influenza vaccine. The CDR3 protein is CSVVVRLAGGVGEQFF. Written as DNA, the CDR3 is TGCAGCGTTGTCGTTAGGCTAGCGGGAGGAGTAGGTGAGCAGTTCTTC.